The 20 T cell receptor beta chains below come from one sample, sequenced in a study of T cell responses to AZD1222 COVID-19 vaccine. Only in-frame clones appear in the TCRdb table, and some are missing; sequencing was by immunoSEQ multiplex PCR. This table holds 140,000 to 150,000 clones, around nine tenths found once. Sequencing was performed on peripheral blood, taken on day 0 of MenACWY control vaccination. These receptors originate from an adult in good health.

V usage is TRBV27 and J usage is TRBJ1-4; no definite D call. CDR1 MNHEY and CDR2 SMNVEV come from the germline V gene (reference sequence). The CDR3 extends over 15 amino acids. Trimming pared 6 bases from V and 0 bases from J, leaving 11 bases between. CDR3 sequence reads: CASRPSLATNEKLFF. The CDR3 nucleotides read TGTGCCAGCAGGCCTTCCCTCGCAACTAATGAAAAACTGTTTTTT.

This clone came up once. The chain carries TRBV12-3 or TRBV12-4 and TRBJ2-7; D call uncertain. Trimming took off 6 bases at V and 0 bases at J, with 6 bases between the two ends. This CDR3 has 12 residues. The CDR3 sequence: CASSLTSYEQYF. The CDR3 DNA sequence: TGTGCCAGCAGCCTTACCTCCTACGAGCAGTACTTC.

The chain couples TRBV11-3 to TRBJ2-3; 7 positions match TRBD2. This CDR3 spans 16 amino acids. Germline assignment: CDR1 SGHNT and CDR2 YENEEA. The trim removed 5 bases at V and 1 base at J, leaving 9 bases unmatched. CDR3 protein: CASSRGSSGRTDTQYF. The CDR3 coding sequence is TGTGCCAGCAGCCGAGGCTCTAGCGGACGCACAGATACGCAGTATTTT.

The V call is TRBV7-2, the J call TRBJ1-1, with TRBD1 matching 9 bases. J lost 4 bases, V lost 5 bases, and 8 bases had no gene match. Per germline, CDR1 SGHTA and CDR2 FQGNSA. This CDR3 is 15 amino acids long. This CDR3 is CASSLRTTGGTEAFF. DNA for the CDR3: TGTGCCAGCAGCCTGAGGACGACAGGGGGCACTGAAGCTTTCTTT.

This rearrangement joins TRBV11-2 to TRBJ2-7; 10 positions match TRBD1. V shed 1 base and J 4 bases; nucleotides not matched to a gene: 10. The length of the CDR3 is 17 residues. Germline CDR1 is SGHAT and CDR2 is FQNNGV. DNA for the CDR3: TGTGCCAGCAGCTTAGTTCAAGGGACAGGGGCGGGGTACGAGCAGTACTTC. Its translation is CASSLVQGTGAGYEQYF.

The CDR3 DNA sequence: TGTGCCAGCAGCGGGGCGGGGGGGCCCCAGCATTTT. As protein: CASSGAGGPQHF. The chain has TRBV14 and TRBJ1-5; D is possibly TRBD1 (5 bases). CDR1 is SGHDN and CDR2 is FVKESK in the germline V gene. The CDR3 covers 12 residues. V dropped 5 bases and J dropped 9 bases, with 11 bases sitting between them. Using reference TRBV14 and TRBJ1-5 for the parts outside the CDR3, the full variable domain is EAGVTQFPSHSVIEKGQTVTLRCDPISGHDNLYWYRRVMGKEIKFLLHFVKESKQDESGMPNNRFLAERTGGTYSTLKVQPAELEDSGVYFCASSGAGGPQHFGDGTRLSIL.

Note on this clone: The same CDR3 can be traced to other DNA sequences in this sample. This rearrangement joins TRBV27 to TRBJ2-6, with D hard to call. The germline V gene has CDR1 MNHEY and CDR2 SMNVEV (reference sequence). V shed 0 bases and J shed 3 bases, with 0 bases lying between them. CDR3 size: 13 residues. CDR3 in DNA: TGTGCCAGCAGTTTATCTGGGGCCAACGTCCTGACTTTC. It translates to CASSLSGANVLTF.

The V and J genes are TRBV10-3 and TRBJ1-3; D gene unclear. Germline V CDR1 and CDR2: ENHRY, SYGVKD. Trimming removed 3 bases from V and 4 bases from J, with 4 bases in between. CDR3 length: 12 residues. CDR3 region: CAISEQGNTIYF. CDR3 DNA: TGTGCCATCAGTGAACAGGGAAACACCATATATTTT.

The genes are TRBV3-1 (or the pseudogene TRBV3-2) and TRBJ1-6; 8 bases fit TRBD1. This CDR3 is built from 16 residues. V shed 4 bases and J 6 bases; nucleotides not matched to a gene: 8. The germline V gene encodes CDR1 LGHDT and CDR2 YNNKEL (reference sequence). CDR3 in DNA: TGTGCCAGCAGCCCGATAGGACAGGGCGGTAATTCACCCCTCCACTTT. Its translation is CASSPIGQGGNSPLHF.

The J gene is TRBJ2-5, the V gene TRBV28, with 8 bases lining up with TRBD1. With V trimmed by 6 bases and J by 7 bases, 7 bases remained unmatched. Germline V lookup: CDR1 MDHEN, CDR2 SYDVKM. The CDR3 consists of 13 residues. As DNA, the CDR3 is TGTGCCAGCAGGATGACAGGGGCGGGGACCCAGTACTTC. Translating it yields CASRMTGAGTQYF.

This chain joins TRBV9 and TRBJ2-1; D possibly corresponds to TRBD1 (6 bases). The CDR3 is 13 residues long. Trimming left V 2 bases short and J 9 bases short, with 12 bases between. Germline CDR1 is SGDLS and CDR2 is YYNGEE. CDR3 protein: CASSVQGLGEQFF. CDR3 DNA: TGTGCCAGCAGCGTGCAGGGGCTCGGTGAGCAGTTCTTC.

The chain couples TRBV6-5 to TRBJ2-1; 8 bases fit TRBD2. Germline values: CDR1 MNHEY, CDR2 SVGAGI. The CDR3 contains 14 residues. V shed 11 bases and J 3 bases; nucleotides not matched to a gene: 9. CDR3 nucleotides: TGTGCCGTCTCACTAGCGGAGCTCTACAATGAGCAGTTCTTC. It translates to CAVSLAELYNEQFF.

The rearrangement uses TRBV4-1 and TRBJ1-2; the match to TRBD1 covers 8 bases. The germline gives CDR1 MGHRA, CDR2 YSYEKL. The V segment lost 2 bases and the J segment 8 bases; nucleotides outside the gene matches: 4. The CDR3 sequence is 13 residues long. The CDR3 region has the DNA TGCGCCAGCAGCCAAATACAGGGGGGCGGCTACACCTTC. This gives the protein CASSQIQGGGYTF.

The chain has TRBV3-1 (or the pseudogene TRBV3-2) and TRBJ1-5; D uncertain. The CDR3 is made up of 14 amino acids. Germline V gene sequence: CDR1 LGHDT, CDR2 YNNKEL (reference sequence). V was pared by 0 bases and J by 3 bases, with 6 bases between. This CDR3 reads CASSQDHFNQPQHF. The CDR3 coding sequence is TGTGCCAGCAGCCAAGATCACTTCAATCAGCCCCAGCATTTT.

This sequence joins TRBV10-2 and TRBJ1-1; the D gene is possibly TRBD1 (5 bases). Germline-derived CDR1 and CDR2 are WSHSY and SAAADI. V was clipped by 10 bases and J by 1 base, with 10 bases between them. CDR3 length: 12 residues. Here the CDR3 DNA reads TGCGCCACCACCCAGGGGAACACTGAAGCTTTCTTT. It specifies CATTQGNTEAFF.

V is TRBV19 and J is TRBJ1-6, with a tentative D call TRBD1 (5 bases). There are 16 residues in the CDR3. Germline CDR1 and CDR2: LNHDA and SQIVND (reference sequence). V lost 4 bases to trimming and J lost 8 bases, with 18 bases between them. This chain's CDR3 is CASSNLFQEGYSPLHF. CDR3 sequence (DNA): TGTGCCAGTAGTAATCTTTTTCAGGAGGGGTATTCACCCCTCCACTTT.

The chain combines TRBV6-5 with TRBJ1-1, with D possibly matching TRBD1 (5 bases). Germline loops: CDR1 MNHEY, CDR2 SVGAGI. V was cut by 0 bases and J by 8 bases, with 16 bases left in between. The CDR3 totals 15 residues. The DNA of the CDR3 is TGTGCCAGCAGTTACTCATCCGGGACTCTCACGGAAGCTTTCTTT. Amino acid sequence: CASSYSSGTLTEAFF.

The chain links TRBV29-1 to TRBJ1-1, with a weak D call TRBD1 (5 bases). In germline, CDR1 is SQVTM, CDR2 ANQGSEA. Deletions cut 4 bases from V and 0 bases from J, with 12 bases between. The CDR3 spans 14 residues. CDR3 sequence (DNA): TGCAGCGTTGGGTCAGGGAACATGAACACTGAAGCTTTCTTT. Translating it yields CSVGSGNMNTEAFF.

The chain has TRBV18 and TRBJ2-7, with a possible D match to TRBD1 (5 bases). Germline CDR1 KGHSH, CDR2 LQKENI. The CDR3 contains 13 residues. The V end lost 2 bases, the J end lost 1 base, and 6 bases lay between the germline ends. CDR3 sequence: CASSPTGSYEQYF. In DNA, the CDR3 is TGTGCCAGCTCACCAACAGGTTCCTACGAGCAGTACTTC.

The chain carries TRBV6-6 and TRBJ2-7; D might be TRBD2 (6 bases). Germline CDR1 reads MNHNY; CDR2 reads SVGAGI (reference sequence). Trimming shortened V by 6 bases and J by 0 bases, and 12 bases separated the two germline ends. The CDR3 contains 14 residues. The CDR3 DNA sequence: TGTGCCAGCAGGCCGGCGGGGAGCTCCTACGAGCAGTACTTC. It yields the protein CASRPAGSSYEQYF.